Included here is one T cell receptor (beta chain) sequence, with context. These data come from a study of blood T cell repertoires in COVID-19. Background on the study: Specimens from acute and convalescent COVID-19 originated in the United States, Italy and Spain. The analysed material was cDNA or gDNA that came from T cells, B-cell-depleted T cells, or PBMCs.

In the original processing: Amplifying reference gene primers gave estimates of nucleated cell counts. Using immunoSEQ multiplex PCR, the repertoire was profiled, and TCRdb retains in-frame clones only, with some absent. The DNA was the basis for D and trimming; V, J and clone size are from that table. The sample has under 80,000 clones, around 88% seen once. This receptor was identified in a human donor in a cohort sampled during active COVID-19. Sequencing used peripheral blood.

The CDR3 loop reads CASGRGSGANVLTF. The DNA for the CDR3 is TGTGCCTCAGGTAGGGGCTCTGGGGCCAACGTCCTGACTTTC. V and J are TRBV19 and TRBJ2-6, with D maybe TRBD1 (5 bases). Per the germline V gene, CDR1 is LNHDA and CDR2 is SQIVND (reference sequence). Trimming removed 11 bases at V and 0 bases at J, with 11 bases between. This CDR3 contains 14 residues.